The 9 T cell receptor beta chains in this list originate from one sample, sequenced in a study of T cells of healthy individuals. TCRdb re-called the 5' RACE reads through MiXCR, storing one row per CDR3 protein. The sample contains about 53,000 distinct CDR3 sequences, 14% to 15% of which appear only once. The receptor set was obtained from a human donor in good health.

This chain joins TRBV4-3 and TRBJ2-7, with D unresolved. This CDR3 has 14 amino acids. V lost 2 bases and J lost 0, with 8 bases in between. Per germline, CDR1 LGHNA and CDR2 YSLEER. For the CDR3, the DNA is TGCGCCAGCAGCCAACACAGTGACTCCTACGAGCAGTACTTC. Translation gives CASSQHSDSYEQYF.

A few counts support this clonotype. The rearrangement uses TRBV12-3 or TRBV12-4 and TRBJ2-2; 7 nucleotides align to TRBD1. This CDR3 spans 14 amino acids. V gave up 8 bases and J gave up 0 bases; unmatched junction bases: 3. In nucleotides, the CDR3 is TGTGCCAGCGCGACAGGGTCGAACACCGGGGAGCTGTTTTTT. It codes for CASATGSNTGELFF.

This clonotype was found a few times. V usage is TRBV6-2 or TRBV6-3 and J usage is TRBJ2-1; 9 bases agree with TRBD2. The CDR3 totals 15 residues. Trimming cost V 4 bases and J 7 bases; bases outside gene matches: 8. CDR1 is MNHEY, CDR2 SVGEGT, per germline. CDR3: CASSSRTSAGNEQFF. CDR3 bases: TGTGCCAGCAGTTCTAGGACTAGCGCAGGGAATGAGCAGTTCTTC.

J is TRBJ1-4 and V is TRBV27; D is perhaps TRBD1 (5 bases). V lost 10 bases to trimming and J lost 6 bases, with 12 bases between them. Germline V gene data show CDR1 as MNHEY and CDR2 as SMNVEV (reference sequence). This CDR3 has 12 amino acids. CDR3 sequence: CATWRGDEKLFF. CDR3 nucleotides: TGTGCCACGTGGCGAGGGGATGAAAAACTGTTTTTT.

This clonotype has a count of ten or more. The chain couples TRBV7-2 to TRBJ2-7, with TRBD2 as a possible D gene (6 bases). This CDR3 has 17 residues. CDR1 SGHTA and CDR2 FQGNSA come from the germline V gene. The V end was cut by 5 bases, the J end by 2 bases, with 22 bases between. The CDR3 DNA reads as TGTGCCAGCAGCCCTGTAGGAGGGGCGACCCTACCCTACGAGCAGTACTTC. Protein sequence: CASSPVGGATLPYEQYF.

The chain carries TRBV5-1 and TRBJ2-1; 16 positions match TRBD2. Germline V lookup: CDR1 SGHRS, CDR2 YFSETQ. The CDR3 loop spans 16 amino acids. V dropped 4 bases and J dropped 8; count of bases not matched to a gene: 6. CDR3 nucleotides: TGCGCCAGCAGCGGGGGACTAGCGGGGGGGCCGGATGAGCAGTTCTTC. This translates into CASSGGLAGGPDEQFF.

This clonotype has a count of ten or more. This chain uses TRBV15 with TRBJ1-6, with 9 bases that match TRBD1. V was pared by 1 base and J by 10 bases, with 5 bases of the junction left unmatched. The CDR3 totals 15 residues. CDR1 is LNHNV and CDR2 is YYDKDF in the germline V gene (reference sequence). CDR3 in amino acids: CATSRGGTGNSPLHF. CDR3 sequence (DNA): TGTGCCACCAGCAGAGGAGGGACAGGGAACTCACCCCTCCACTTT.

The chain links TRBV20-1 to TRBJ2-6; TRBD1 matches at 7 bases. V gave up 5 bases and J gave up 4 bases; unmatched junction bases: 5. The CDR3 has 14 residues. In germline, CDR1 is DFQATT, CDR2 SNEGSKA (reference sequence). The chain's CDR3 is CSAYRGRGANVLTF. For the CDR3, the DNA is TGCAGTGCTTATAGGGGGCGGGGGGCCAACGTCCTGACTTTC.

The chain uses TRBV4-1 and TRBJ2-7; D is unresolved. The V gene lost 1 base and the J gene lost 0 bases, with 10 bases spanning the gap. The CDR3 runs to 15 residues. Germline-derived CDR1 and CDR2 are MGHRA and YSYEKL. The CDR3 reads CASSQGRHGSYEQYF. CDR3 nucleotides: TGCGCCAGCAGCCAAGGTCGACACGGCTCCTACGAGCAGTACTTC.